One T cell receptor beta chain is described in this entry. Its antigen is unknown. These data are taken from a study of immune cell composition in non-small cell lung cancer. The wider study: Histologic subtype was mainly adenocarcinoma or squamous cell carcinoma. General observations from the study: Clones >0.5% enriched in tumour were rarer in adenocarcinoma (roughly 33%) than squamous (about 80%). Dominant in vivo tumour-associated clones were not shown to share tumour-reactive sequences. Lung squamous cell carcinoma tumours had significantly higher top 10 clone scores and productive clonality than lung adenocarcinoma.

With 2 bases removed from V and 7 bases from J, the gap between germline ends came to 11 bases. Germline V lookup: CDR1 MNHEY, CDR2 SVGAGI. The CDR3 consists of 13 residues. Assay: immunoSEQ multiplex PCR; the TCRdb copy retains only in-frame clones and omits some. The data show 4,000 to 5,500 clones, with roughly four fifths seen just once and roughly 12% held by the top ten. Sequencing was done on a sample of lung tumor tissue. J is TRBJ1-2 and V is TRBV6-5; weak D call: TRBD1 (5 bases). This receptor was taken from a human donor with non-small cell lung cancer. This CDR3 is CASSYRGVGGYTF. The CDR3 nucleotides are TGTGCCAGCAGTTACCGGGGGGTAGGTGGCTACACCTTC.